This TCR beta chain was identified in a study of T cell responses to AZD1222 COVID-19 vaccine. The protocol was immunoSEQ multiplex PCR, while the TCRdb copy is restricted to in-frame clones and leaves out a portion. The table shows some 120,000 clones, with approximately 84% occurring only once. V shed 5 bases, J shed 2 bases, and the junction held 10 bases outside the gene matches. CDR1 and CDR2 from the germline V gene are LGHNA and YNFKEQ. The CDR3 runs 17 residues. This receptor was obtained from an adult in good health. The input for sequencing was peripheral blood, taken on day 0 of AZD1222 vaccination. V gene TRBV4-2 combines with J gene TRBJ2-1, with 9 bases matching TRBD1. The CDR3 DNA reads TGTGCCAGCAGCTTAAACCACGGGACAGGGACCTACAATGAGCAGTTCTTC. Amino acid sequence: CASSLNHGTGTYNEQFF.